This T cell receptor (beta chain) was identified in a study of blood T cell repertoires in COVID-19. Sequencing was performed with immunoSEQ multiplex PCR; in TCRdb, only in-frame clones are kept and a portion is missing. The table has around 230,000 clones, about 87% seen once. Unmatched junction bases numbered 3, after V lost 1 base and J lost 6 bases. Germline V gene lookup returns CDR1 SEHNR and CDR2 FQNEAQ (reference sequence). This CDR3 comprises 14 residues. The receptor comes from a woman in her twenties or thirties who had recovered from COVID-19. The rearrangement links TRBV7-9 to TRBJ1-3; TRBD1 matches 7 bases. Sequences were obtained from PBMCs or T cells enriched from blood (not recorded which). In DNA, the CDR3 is TGTGCCAGCAGCTTAGAGGGGGCGATAAACACCATATATTTT. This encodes CASSLEGAINTIYF.